This T cell receptor beta chain was sequenced in a study of T cell repertoires in aging, cancer and after chemotherapy (dated by TCRdb to between 2018 and 2021). Looking at the study overall: Donors were distributed across six age groups ranging from 30 or younger to 70 or older, with at least three individuals included per group. The full dataset contained several million TCR reads. Control TCR repertoires from healthy donors were recorded across several months to years, and re-sampling revealed clear clonal overlap. To examine immunoaging and T cell reconstitution after chemotherapy, the study profiled TCR beta repertoires in peripheral blood from healthy donors and cancer patients. Alongside 95 healthy donors serving as a reference group, the cohort included some 210 cancer patients, of whom roughly 92 had hematological cancers and 110 to 140 had solid cancers. Results and caveats for the whole study, not just this receptor: In healthy donors, the decline in TCR diversity with age was mainly explained by loss of richness, whereas in cancer patients loss of evenness was also found to contribute. The authors noted that the repertoire data do not allow conclusions about immunological memory after chemotherapy. In both cancer cohorts, the median generation probability rose over the chemotherapy interval, which suggests that the repertoire was reconstituted through rebound thymic output. Untreated patients with hematological or solid cancers showed significantly lower blood TCR diversity and higher clonality than age-matched healthy donors.

V is pared back by 1 base and J by 4 bases, with 7 bases lying between the germline termini. The CDR3 starts with the cysteine, ends with the phenylalanine, and has 12 residues. The DNA shown is the 36-base CDR3, in frame from base 1. CDR1 and CDR2 were assigned from the germline V gene (reference sequence) as GTSNPN and SVGIG. Rearranged TRB sequences spanning V, D and J segments were amplified by multiplex touch-down PCR using a mixed TRB-A/B primer pool. Two consecutive PCR reactions with Phusion HS II polymerase added Illumina adapters and sample indices to the amplicons. After gel purification with the NucleoSpin Gel and PCR Clean-up kit, the amplicons were checked using Qubit and an Agilent 2100 Bioanalyzer. Sequencing of the libraries was done on an Illumina MiSeq with paired-end, single-indexed 600-cycle runs. The study's own analysis went as follows. MiXCR versions 2.12 and 3.0.5 were used to process TRB sequences. Each unique CDR3 nucleotide sequence counted as one clone, and only productive sequences with at least two reads were retained. The repertoire metrics were Shannon diversity, evenness, clonality (defined as one minus evenness), and alpha-parameterized diversity profiles covering alpha 0 to 5. The IGoR algorithm was used to calculate generation probabilities for clones in the paired samples taken before and after chemotherapy. TCRdb handled the public reads itself, with Q25 trimming in fastp and clone calling in MiXCR, and kept productive beta chains. CDR3 protein duplicates are merged, each entry listing the most common genes and DNA. The V and J calls follow TCRdb's processing rather than the paper's. The sample table contains approximately 6,100 distinct CDR3 sequences; only one count was recorded for approximately 39% of them. The ten largest clones add up to more than 40% of the sample.

Remarks on this clonotype: This receptor's antigen is unknown. Per-nucleotide qualities are absent, and no much larger clonotype sits a single base away.

Genomic DNA extracted from peripheral blood, rather than sorted cells or RNA, was used as the source for amplification of TCR beta rearrangements. Sequences were obtained from blood. This receptor chain uses TRBV30 and TRBJ1-1; the D gene cannot be resolved reliably. This receptor was obtained from a human donor in good health. The nucleotide sequence is given as TGTGCCTGGAGTGGAATATCCACTGAAGCTTTCTTT. This is translated as CAWSGISTEAFF.